This TCR beta chain comes out of a study of blood T cell repertoires in COVID-19. This CDR3 comprises 16 residues. Germline V gene lookup returns CDR1 MGHRA and CDR2 YSYEKL. V trimming: 3 bases; J trimming: 5 bases; junction bases outside the gene matches: 6. TCRdb's table, derived via immunoSEQ multiplex PCR, lists solely in-frame clones and lacks some. The sample includes under 200,000 clones, around 85% of them seen just once. The chain carries TRBV4-1 and TRBJ2-2; 10 nucleotides match TRBD1. The TCR sequence derives from a man in his fifties or sixties with acute or convalescent COVID-19. Sequences were obtained from peripheral blood. Here the CDR3 DNA reads TGCGCCAGCAGCCACCGGGACAGGGGAACGACCGGGGAGCTGTTTTTT. It encodes CASSHRDRGTTGELFF.